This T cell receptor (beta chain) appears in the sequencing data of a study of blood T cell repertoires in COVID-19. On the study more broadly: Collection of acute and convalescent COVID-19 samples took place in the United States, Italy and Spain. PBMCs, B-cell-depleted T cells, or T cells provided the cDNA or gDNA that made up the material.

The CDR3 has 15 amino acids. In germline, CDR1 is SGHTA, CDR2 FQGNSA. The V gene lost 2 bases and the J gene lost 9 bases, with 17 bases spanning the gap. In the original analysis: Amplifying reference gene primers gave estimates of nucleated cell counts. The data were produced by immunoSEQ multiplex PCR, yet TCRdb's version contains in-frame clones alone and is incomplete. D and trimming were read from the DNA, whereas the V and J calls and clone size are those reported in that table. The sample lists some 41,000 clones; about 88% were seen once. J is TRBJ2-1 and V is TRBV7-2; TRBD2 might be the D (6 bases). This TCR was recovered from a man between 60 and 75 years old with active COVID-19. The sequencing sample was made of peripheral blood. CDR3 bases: TGTGCCAGCAGCTTACGAGGCGGGGCGCTGATTGAGCAGTTCTTC. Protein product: CASSLRGGALIEQFF.